The source of this TCR beta chain is a study of T cells in Graves' hyperthyroidism and ophthalmopathy. Study-wide points: Before onset, ophthalmopathy was predicted by the model a median approximately 6.6 months earlier.

Lactation, pregnancy, other autoimmune disease or uncontrolled infection excluded patients. TCR beta CDR3 region amplification was performed from RNA transcripts. With the HTBI primer set, the TCR CDR3 went through a first round of RT-PCR. From the multiplex PCR reads, TCRdb called clonotypes with MiXCR, one entry per CDR3 protein. The table includes a few hundred thousand distinct CDR3 sequences, about a sixth detected once. There are a few counts of this clonotype. Its antigen remains unidentified. Germline CDR1 reads SQVTM; CDR2 reads ANQGSEA. This CDR3 region has 13 residues. V was pared by 7 bases and J by 1 base, with 10 bases between.

The sequence was obtained from a woman aged 40 to 50 with Graves' ophthalmopathy. Source material: blood. The genes are TRBV29-1 and TRBJ2-2; TRBD1 is a possible D gene (6 bases). This chain's CDR3 is CSAGQRNTGELFF. The CDR3 DNA sequence: TGCAGCGCCGGACAGAGGAACACCGGGGAGCTGTTTTTT.